The 30 T cell receptor beta chains below come from one sample, sequenced in a study of OX40 agonist ivuxolimab in advanced cancers. TCRdb's copy holds only in-frame clones and misses some; the assay was immunoSEQ multiplex PCR. The data show roughly 66,000 clones, 82% seen once. The material sequenced was CD4+ or CD8+ T cells sorted from blood, taken in a trial of the OX40 agonist ivuxolimab. Every receptor here comes from an adult with an advanced solid tumor such as melanoma, head and neck, liver or kidney cancer.

This clone was recorded only once. The chain uses TRBV7-8 and TRBJ2-1; D possibly uses TRBD1 or TRBD2 (6 bases each). Germline V gene sequence: CDR1 SGHVS, CDR2 FQNEAQ. Trimming stripped 5 bases from V and 1 base from J, with 12 bases between. The CDR3 has 15 residues. The CDR3 nucleotides read TGTGCCAGCAGCAAACGGGGGCGGTCCTACAATGAGCAGTTCTTC. Translated: CASSKRGRSYNEQFF.

The chain recombines TRBV6-5 with TRBJ2-5; D is unresolved. Trimming took off 4 bases at V and 3 bases at J, with 12 bases between the two ends. The germline V gene has CDR1 MNHEY and CDR2 SVGAGI. This CDR3 is built from 14 residues. CDR3 in DNA: TGTGCCAGCAGTTTAGATCAGTCAGAAGAGACCCAGTACTTC. Translating gives CASSLDQSEETQYF.

V and J are TRBV6-6 and TRBJ1-3; D perhaps matches TRBD1 (5 bases). The CDR3 extends over 12 amino acids. Germline V gene lookup returns CDR1 MNHNY and CDR2 SVGAGI (reference sequence). V was trimmed by 6 bases and J by 11 bases, leaving 14 bases between them. The CDR3 DNA sequence: TGTGCCAGCAGCCTCGTTCCGGGGGCCATATATTTT. It codes for CASSLVPGAIYF.

This clone has only a few counts. The rearrangement links TRBV18 to TRBJ1-4; no firm D call. This CDR3 spans 14 amino acids. Germline V lookup: CDR1 KGHSH, CDR2 LQKENI. The ends were cut back, 5 bases at V and 0 bases at J, with 7 bases in the middle. CDR3 residues: CASSIVATNEKLFF. The CDR3 DNA reads TGTGCCAGCTCAATCGTTGCAACTAATGAAAAACTGTTTTTT.

The V gene is TRBV6-4, the J gene TRBJ1-2, with D tentatively TRBD1 (6 bases). V was cut by 2 bases and J by 8 bases, with 15 bases left in between. The CDR3 contains 14 residues. The germline V gene has CDR1 MRHNA and CDR2 SNTAGT. CDR3 region: CASSDRDTRRGYTF. CDR3 bases: TGTGCCAGCAGTGACCGGGACACAAGGAGGGGCTACACCTTC.

The chain recombines TRBV5-4 with TRBJ2-2; D is unresolved. The CDR3 totals 15 residues. Germline V lookup: CDR1 SGHNT, CDR2 YYREEE (reference sequence). Trimming removed 4 bases from V and 6 bases from J, with 16 bases in between. The DNA for the CDR3 is TGTGCCAGCAGCCCAACAGTGAGCAGGTCCGGGGAGCTGTTTTTT. Its protein is CASSPTVSRSGELFF.

The chain links TRBV7-6 to TRBJ1-2; weak D call: TRBD1 (5 bases). CDR3 length: 13 residues. CDR1 is SGHVS and CDR2 is FNYEAQ in the germline V gene. V lost 1 base and J lost 4, with 7 bases in between. CDR3 DNA sequence: TGTGCCAGCAGCTTAGGGGGGGGCTATGGCTACACCTTC. Protein product: CASSLGGGYGYTF.

The chain recombines TRBV11-2 with TRBJ1-5; D is ambiguous. Germline assignment: CDR1 SGHAT and CDR2 FQNNGV. The CDR3 totals 14 residues. Between the trimmed V and J ends, which lost 0 bases and 4 bases, there was a span of 7 bases. For the CDR3, the DNA is TGTGCCAGCAGCTTAGACAGGAATAATCAGCCCCAGCATTTT. Protein sequence: CASSLDRNNQPQHF. Together with reference TRBV11-2 and TRBJ1-5, the CDR3 gives the full variable domain: EAGVAQSPRYKIIEKRQSVAFWCNPISGHATLYWYQQILGQGPKLLIQFQNNGVVDDSQLPKDRFSAERLKGVDSTLKIQPAKLEDSAVYLCASSLDRNNQPQHFGDGTRLSIL.

The chain joins TRBV5-4 to TRBJ2-3; 9 positions agree with TRBD2. Unmatched junction bases numbered 6, after V lost 4 bases and J lost 3 bases. The CDR3 length is 15 residues. CDR1 and CDR2 (germline): SGHNT, YYREEE (reference sequence). This CDR3 is CASSLGLAFTDTQYF. In DNA form, the CDR3 reads TGTGCCAGCAGCCTCGGACTAGCGTTTACAGATACGCAGTATTTT.

J is TRBJ1-3 and V is TRBV19; D remains unclear. Germline assignment: CDR1 LNHDA and CDR2 SQIVND (reference sequence). CDR3 length equals 15 residues. V lost 5 bases and J lost 4, with 15 bases in between. CDR3 nucleotides: TGTGCCAGTAGTCGGGCCCAAAGGACGGGAAACACCATATATTTT. As protein: CASSRAQRTGNTIYF. Full variable domain (remainder filled in from reference TRBV19 and TRBJ1-3): DGGITQSPKYLFRKEGQNVTLSCEQNLNHDAMYWYRQDPGQGLRLIYYSQIVNDFQKGDIAEGYSVSREKKESFPLTVTSAQKNPTAFYLCASSRAQRTGNTIYFGEGSWLTVV.

The chain is built from TRBV7-9 and TRBJ2-1; 10 positions match TRBD2. Unmatched junction bases numbered 7, after V lost 3 bases and J lost 5 bases. Germline CDR1 is SEHNR and CDR2 is FQNEAQ (reference sequence). The CDR3 has 16 residues. The CDR3: CASSFSSGRANNEQFF. The DNA of the CDR3 is TGTGCCAGCAGCTTCTCGAGCGGGAGGGCCAACAATGAGCAGTTCTTC.

The V gene is TRBV10-2, the J gene TRBJ1-1, with D unclear. V was pared by 3 bases and J by 1 base, with 6 bases between. Germline V gives CDR1 WSHSY, CDR2 SAAADI. The length of the CDR3 is 13 residues. In DNA form, the CDR3 reads TGCGCCAGCAGTGACCAACCGAACACTGAAGCTTTCTTT. This translates into CASSDQPNTEAFF.

The V gene is TRBV18, the J gene TRBJ2-5, with 12 bases that match TRBD1. The J call may not be correct, given that the DNA end is closer to TRBJ2-7. Germline CDR1 KGHSH, CDR2 LQKENI. The CDR3 totals 15 residues. The CDR3 DNA reads TGTGCCAGCTCACCGGGACAGGGGGCCTCCTACGAGCAGTACTTC. Translated, it gives CASSPGQGASYEQYF.

The chain uses TRBV27 and TRBJ1-6; 9 nucleotides agree with TRBD1. Germline lookup yields CDR1 MNHEY and CDR2 SMNVEV (reference sequence). The CDR3 contains 13 residues. V gave up 6 bases and J gave up 8 bases; unmatched junction bases: 2. The CDR3 region has the DNA TGTGCCAGCAGCCGGGACAGGGATTCACCCCTCCACTTT. This sequence encodes CASSRDRDSPLHF.

Only one count was recorded for this clone. The genes are TRBV5-6 and TRBJ1-2, with TRBD1 matching over 7 bases. This CDR3 is built from 16 residues. The ends lost 3 bases at V and 1 base at J; junction bases unmatched: 9. The germline CDR1 and CDR2 sequences are SGHDT and YYEEEE. DNA for the CDR3: TGTGCCAGCAGCTCCTGGGACAGACAATATAACTATGGCTACACCTTC. This sequence encodes CASSSWDRQYNYGYTF.

The chain has TRBV5-6 and TRBJ1-1; 9 bases match TRBD1. CDR1 and CDR2 (germline): SGHDT, YYEEEE. V trimming: 3 bases; J trimming: 1 base; junction bases outside the gene matches: 4. The CDR3 extends over 15 amino acids. The CDR3 here is CASSWTGDRNTEAFF. For the CDR3, the DNA is TGTGCCAGCAGCTGGACAGGGGACCGGAACACTGAAGCTTTCTTT.

Only a few counts were recorded for this clone. The J gene is TRBJ1-1, the V gene TRBV6-1, with D maybe TRBD1 (5 bases). Trimming stripped 3 bases from V and 3 bases from J, with 11 bases between. The CDR3 is made up of 14 amino acids. Germline V gene data show CDR1 as MNHNS and CDR2 as SASEGT. The CDR3 coding sequence is TGTGCCAGCAGTGACCCGGGGCGGTACACTGAAGCTTTCTTT. The encoded protein is CASSDPGRYTEAFF.

This chain uses TRBV19 with TRBJ1-2; TRBD1 agrees at 7 bases. CDR3 length: 14 amino acids. With V trimmed by 6 bases and J by 0 bases, 4 bases remained unmatched. In germline, CDR1 is LNHDA, CDR2 SQIVND (reference sequence). The CDR3 sequence is CASSPDRANYGYTF. The CDR3, as DNA: TGTGCCAGTAGCCCCGACAGGGCTAACTATGGCTACACCTTC.

The V gene is TRBV10-1, the J gene TRBJ1-6; D not certain. Germline V gene data show CDR1 as WNHNN and CDR2 as SYGVQD (reference sequence). The length of the CDR3 is 16 residues. Trimming removed 2 bases at V and 0 bases at J, with 8 bases between. CDR3 amino acids: CASSESRGSYNSPLHF. As DNA, the CDR3 is TGCGCCAGCAGTGAGAGTCGGGGCTCCTATAATTCACCCCTCCACTTT.

This clone was observed a single time. V gene TRBV11-1 combines with J gene TRBJ2-7, with D perhaps matching TRBD1 (5 bases). V was cut by 1 base and J by 9 bases, with 19 bases left in between. The germline gives CDR1 SGHAT, CDR2 FQDESV (reference sequence). There are 15 residues in the CDR3. The CDR3 coding sequence is TGTGCCAGCAGCTTAGATGGAGTAGGGGCCGAAGTGCAGTACTTC. Protein sequence: CASSLDGVGAEVQYF. The whole variable domain, filled in from reference TRBV11-1 and TRBJ2-7, reads EAEVAQSPRYKITEKSQAVAFWCDPISGHATLYWYRQILGQGPELLVQFQDESVVDDSQLPKDRFSAERLKGVDSTLKIQPAELGDSAMYLCASSLDGVGAEVQYFGPGTRLTVT.

V usage is TRBV10-2 and J usage is TRBJ2-5; 8 nucleotides match TRBD2. CDR3 length: 15 amino acids. V dropped 6 bases and J dropped 5; count of bases not matched to a gene: 11. Germline CDR1 reads WSHSY; CDR2 reads SAAADI. CDR3 loop: CASRDLAGGYETQYF. CDR3 nucleotide sequence: TGCGCCAGCAGAGATCTCGCGGGGGGCTACGAGACCCAGTACTTC.

The chain links TRBV5-4 to TRBJ2-5; 10 bases align to TRBD2. This CDR3 has 14 residues. J was trimmed by 7 bases and V by 5 bases; bases with no gene match: 8. CDR1 and CDR2 from the germline V gene are SGHNT and YYREEE (reference sequence). CDR3 sequence: CASSDGLAVGTQYF. Here the CDR3 DNA reads TGTGCCAGCAGTGATGGACTAGCGGTAGGGACCCAGTACTTC.

This rearrangement joins TRBV7-9 to TRBJ1-1; D call uncertain. The CDR3 is made up of 13 amino acids. CDR1 is SEHNR, CDR2 FQNEAQ, per germline (reference sequence). Trimming stripped 9 bases from V and 0 bases from J, with 11 bases between. The CDR3 protein is CARPLDMNTEAFF. CDR3 DNA sequence: TGTGCCAGGCCCTTGGATATGAACACTGAAGCTTTCTTT.

The rearrangement links TRBV2 to TRBJ1-5, with D perhaps matching TRBD1 (6 bases). This CDR3 is built from 15 residues. The germline V and J ends were trimmed by 4 bases and 1 base, with 11 bases remaining between them. From germline, CDR1 is SNHLY and CDR2 FYNNEI. In DNA form, the CDR3 reads TGTGCCAGCAGTGTCTCCAGGGGCAGCAATCAGCCCCAGCATTTT. Translated: CASSVSRGSNQPQHF.

Turning to this clone: Other DNA sequences in this specimen translate into the identical CDR3. The gene calls are TRBV18 and TRBJ1-1; 7 positions agree with TRBD1. J gave up 3 bases and V 4 bases, and 2 bases lay outside the gene matches. Germline V gene lookup returns CDR1 KGHSH and CDR2 LQKENI. The CDR3 length is 13 residues. CDR3: CASSRGQYTEAFF. The CDR3 region has the DNA TGTGCCAGCTCACGGGGACAGTACACTGAAGCTTTCTTT. The entire variable domain, with the rest obtained from reference TRBV18 and TRBJ1-1, is as follows: NAGVMQNPRHLVRRRGQEARLRCSPMKGHSHVYWYRQLPEEGLKFMVYLQKENIIDESGMPKERFSAEFPKEGPSILRIQQVVRGDSAAYFCASSRGQYTEAFFGQGTRLTVV.

The V call is TRBV7-2, the J call TRBJ1-5, with D uncertain. CDR3 size: 14 residues. V was clipped by 3 bases and J by 7 bases, with 13 bases between them. Germline CDR1 SGHTA, CDR2 FQGNSA. CDR3 sequence (DNA): TGTGCCAGCAGCTTCACGGACCAATGGCAGCCCCAGCATTTT. It yields the protein CASSFTDQWQPQHF.

The chain is built from TRBV27 and TRBJ1-4; D possibly corresponds to TRBD1 (5 bases). V was shortened by 6 bases and J by 6 bases, with 17 bases between the two germline ends. Germline CDR1 is MNHEY and CDR2 is SMNVEV (reference sequence). The CDR3 is 15 residues long. This chain's CDR3 is CASRTGLGLHEKLFF. Here the CDR3 DNA reads TGTGCCAGCAGGACGGGACTGGGACTCCATGAAAAACTGTTTTTT.

V is TRBV30 and J is TRBJ2-6; D is ambiguous. V lost 3 bases, J lost 0 bases, and 12 bases lay in between. This CDR3 has 16 residues. CDR1 is GTSNPN and CDR2 is SVGIG in the germline V gene (reference sequence). Here the CDR3 DNA reads TGTGCCTGGAGGAAATCCCGTACCTCTGGGGCCAACGTCCTGACTTTC. This gives the protein CAWRKSRTSGANVLTF.

The CDR3 protein is CASSLDPGSGYTF. The CDR3 bases are TGTGCCAGCAGCTTGGATCCGGGGTCGGGCTACACCTTC. The V call is TRBV11-2, the J call TRBJ1-2; no definite D call. Between the trimmed V and J ends, which lost 3 bases and 8 bases, there was a span of 13 bases. The germline gives CDR1 SGHAT, CDR2 FQNNGV. The CDR3 sequence is 13 residues long.

V and J are TRBV4-1 and TRBJ1-4; D is unresolved. The germline gives CDR1 MGHRA, CDR2 YSYEKL. This CDR3 has 15 residues. V lost 2 bases and J lost 0, with 7 bases in between. The CDR3 DNA sequence: TGCGCCAGCAGCCAAAGCAGAGCAACTAATGAAAAACTGTTTTTT. This codes for CASSQSRATNEKLFF.